The 27 T cell receptor beta chains below were found in one sample sequenced in a study of T-cell memory formation after mild COVID-19. TCRdb called the 5' RACE reads again in MiXCR, with one record for every CDR3 protein. The data contain 200,000 to 300,000 distinct CDR3 sequences, roughly 17% of them seen just once; the ten biggest clones take up roughly a fifth. Sequencing input: PBMCs or a T cell subset sorted from them (not recorded which). These receptor sequences come from a man in his late teens or twenties who had mild COVID-19 (a few samples of this study predate the infection). Cell type and time point are not known.

The chain employs TRBV7-3 and TRBJ2-2; D is possibly TRBD2 (6 bases). Germline V gene lookup returns CDR1 SGHTA and CDR2 FQGTGA. Trimming removed 3 bases at V and 2 bases at J, with 13 bases between. This CDR3 contains 16 residues. The CDR3 here is CASSFDGGLNTGELFF. The CDR3 bases are TGTGCCAGCAGCTTCGACGGGGGACTCAACACCGGGGAGCTGTTTTTT.

Only a few counts were recorded for this clonotype. The V and J genes are TRBV10-3 and TRBJ2-5; D gene unclear. The CDR3 spans 12 residues. The germline V gene encodes CDR1 ENHRY and CDR2 SYGVKD. V was clipped by 0 bases and J by 4 bases, with 3 bases between them. DNA of the CDR3: TGTGCCATCAGTGAGTCTACAGAGACCCAGTACTTC. Protein: CAISESTETQYF.

This clonotype was detected a few times. The chain combines TRBV2 with TRBJ2-1; 7 bases agree with TRBD2. The CDR3 is 13 residues long. V dropped 5 bases and J dropped 8; count of bases not matched to a gene: 6. Germline loops: CDR1 SNHLY, CDR2 FYNNEI. CDR3 loop: CASSSLTSDEQFF. CDR3 DNA sequence: TGTGCCAGCAGTTCCCTTACTAGCGATGAGCAGTTCTTC. The variable domain in full, with the rest retrieved from reference TRBV2 and TRBJ2-1, is EPEVTQTPSHQVTQMGQEVILRCVPISNHLYFYWYRQILGQKVEFLVSFYNNEISEKSEIFDDQFSVERPDGSNFTLKIRSTKLEDSAMYFCASSSLTSDEQFFGPGTRLTVL.

This clonotype appeared a few times. The V gene is TRBV20-1, the J gene TRBJ2-7, with 13 bases identical to TRBD2. V shed 1 base, J shed 5 bases, and the junction held 11 bases outside the gene matches. The CDR3 consists of 17 residues. Germline CDR1 and CDR2: DFQATT and SNEGSKA (reference sequence). The CDR3 bases are TGCAGTGCTAGAGCCGGACTAGCGGGGGCCAAAGGGAACGAGCAGTACTTC. Its translation: CSARAGLAGAKGNEQYF.

This clonotype showed up just a few times. The rearrangement joins TRBV29-1 to TRBJ1-1; no reliable D call. From germline, CDR1 is SQVTM and CDR2 ANQGSEA. The CDR3 loop spans 12 amino acids. The V end lost 7 bases, the J end lost 2 bases, and 11 bases lay between the germline ends. The CDR3 spells CSAKDQNTEAFF. The DNA for the CDR3 is TGCAGCGCCAAGGACCAAAACACTGAAGCTTTCTTT.

This clonotype was observed a handful of times. This chain joins TRBV4-1 and TRBJ2-3; no firm D call. This CDR3 has 18 residues. Looked up from germline, CDR1 is MGHRA and CDR2 is YSYEKL. V was cut by 4 bases and J by 0 bases, with 20 bases left in between. The CDR3, as DNA: TGCGCCAGCAGCCTCGCTCTACTGACGGTAACTAGCACAGATACGCAGTATTTT. This translates into CASSLALLTVTSTDTQYF.

V and J are TRBV9 and TRBJ2-1; a possible D gene is TRBD2 (6 bases). The CDR3 has 15 residues. From germline, CDR1 is SGDLS and CDR2 YYNGEE. Deletions cut 4 bases from V and 0 bases from J, with 11 bases between. The CDR3 region is CASSTLRGSYNEQFF. CDR3 in DNA: TGTGCCAGCAGCACCCTGCGGGGCTCCTACAATGAGCAGTTCTTC.

V usage is TRBV29-1 and J usage is TRBJ1-2; D is perhaps TRBD1 (6 bases). This CDR3 has 12 residues. V lost 7 bases, J lost 4 bases, and 13 bases lay in between. The germline V gene encodes CDR1 SQVTM and CDR2 ANQGSEA. The CDR3 is CSGGGNPYGYTF. Written as DNA, the CDR3 is TGCAGCGGGGGGGGCAATCCCTATGGCTACACCTTC.

This clonotype has just a few counts. J is TRBJ2-7 and V is TRBV6-2 or TRBV6-3; the D gene is possibly TRBD1 (6 bases). The V end lost 0 bases, the J end lost 0 bases, and 9 bases lay between the germline ends. Germline values: CDR1 MNHEY, CDR2 SVGEGT. This CDR3 is built from 15 residues. Here the CDR3 DNA reads TGTGCCAGCAGTTACTCGCCGGACAGCTCCTACGAGCAGTACTTC. It is translated as CASSYSPDSSYEQYF.

There are a few counts of this clonotype. The chain combines TRBV20-1 with TRBJ1-6; D ambiguous. The CDR3 consists of 14 residues. Deletions cut 0 bases from V and 9 bases from J, with 12 bases between. Looked up from germline, CDR1 is DFQATT and CDR2 is SNEGSKA (reference sequence). CDR3 bases: TGCAGTGCTAGAGATTTAAGGGCGGCTTCACCCCTCCACTTT. Translated, it gives CSARDLRAASPLHF.

This clonotype was observed many times. The genes are TRBV5-6 and TRBJ2-1; no clear D. Trimming stripped 2 bases from V and 0 bases from J, with 6 bases between. This CDR3 has 14 amino acids. Germline loops: CDR1 SGHDT, CDR2 YYEEEE. In nucleotides, the CDR3 is TGTGCCAGCAGCTTCGACGGCTCCTACAATGAGCAGTTCTTC. Its translation is CASSFDGSYNEQFF. The full variable domain, with the rest looked up from reference TRBV5-6 and TRBJ2-1, is DAGVTQSPTHLIKTRGQQVTLRCSPKSGHDTVSWYQQALGQGPQFIFQYYEEEERQRGNFPDRFSGHQFPNYSSELNVNALLLGDSALYLCASSFDGSYNEQFFGPGTRLTVL.

This clonotype was counted a few times. The chain uses TRBV4-3 and TRBJ2-5; 8 bases map to TRBD1. The CDR3 loop spans 16 amino acids. In germline, CDR1 is LGHNA, CDR2 YSLEER. V gave up 0 bases and J gave up 5 bases; unmatched junction bases: 8. The CDR3 coding sequence is TGCGCCAGCAGCCAAGATCGTCCAGGGGGCGGGGAGACCCAGTACTTC. Its translation is CASSQDRPGGGETQYF.

V and J are TRBV5-5 and TRBJ2-2, with D unresolved. This CDR3 spans 13 amino acids. The ends were cut back, 1 base at V and 8 bases at J, with 9 bases in the middle. Germline loops: CDR1 SGHKS, CDR2 YYEKEE (reference sequence). CDR3 residues: CASSLSGLGELFF. Written as DNA, the CDR3 is TGTGCCAGCAGCTTGTCCGGGTTGGGGGAGCTGTTTTTT.

The chain's CDR3 is CASSLLDRGWETQYF. The CDR3 coding sequence is TGTGCCAGCAGCTTGCTGGACAGGGGATGGGAGACCCAGTACTTC. The rearrangement links TRBV5-6 to TRBJ2-5; 9 bases line up with TRBD1. Germline V gene lookup returns CDR1 SGHDT and CDR2 YYEEEE. This CDR3 is 15 amino acids long. The J segment lost 5 bases and the V segment lost 1 base, leaving 6 bases of the junction unmatched.

The chain combines TRBV7-2 with TRBJ2-2; D is uncertain. The CDR3 is 14 amino acids. V was cut by 0 bases and J by 2 bases, with 4 bases left in between. The germline gives CDR1 SGHTA, CDR2 FQGNSA. The CDR3 DNA sequence: TGTGCCAGCAGCTTAGCCTTTAACACCGGGGAGCTGTTTTTT. This translates into CASSLAFNTGELFF.

This clonotype was counted a few times. CDR3 region: CASSQERGLGQETQYF. CDR3 DNA: TGCGCCAGCAGCCAAGAACGGGGGTTGGGGCAAGAGACCCAGTACTTC. This chain uses TRBV4-3 with TRBJ2-5; the D gene is possibly TRBD2 (6 bases). This CDR3 contains 16 residues. The germline gives CDR1 LGHNA, CDR2 YSLEER. Trimming stripped 0 bases from V and 2 bases from J, with 13 bases between.

This rearrangement joins TRBV20-1 to TRBJ2-7, with unresolved D. Germline V gene sequence: CDR1 DFQATT, CDR2 SNEGSKA (reference sequence). The CDR3 spans 12 residues. V lost 1 base and J lost 2, with 6 bases in between. The CDR3: CSARGGPYEQYV. The CDR3 coding sequence is TGCAGTGCTAGAGGGGGTCCCTACGAGCAGTACGTC.

V gene TRBV20-1 combines with J gene TRBJ2-2; TRBD1 aligns across 7 bases. There are 15 residues in the CDR3. The germline CDR1 and CDR2 sequences are DFQATT and SNEGSKA (reference sequence). After removal of 2 bases from V and 3 bases from J, the junction contained 6 bases not matched to a gene. This chain's CDR3 is CSARRRDRHTGELFF. CDR3 DNA sequence: TGCAGTGCTAGACGCCGGGACAGACACACCGGGGAGCTGTTTTTT.

V usage is TRBV5-5 and J usage is TRBJ2-2; tentatively, D is TRBD1 (6 bases). CDR1 and CDR2 (germline): SGHKS, YYEKEE (reference sequence). This CDR3 spans 18 amino acids. V lost 4 bases and J lost 1, with 20 bases in between. DNA of the CDR3: TGTGCCAGCAGCCGAACCCCCGGGACACACATGAACACCGGGGAGCTGTTTTTT. This encodes CASSRTPGTHMNTGELFF.

This clonotype was recorded at least ten times. The genes are TRBV4-3 and TRBJ2-3; TRBD1 or TRBD2 may be the D gene (5 bases each). V lost 1 base and J 2 bases, leaving 25 bases between the germline ends. The CDR3 length is 20 residues. Germline assignment: CDR1 LGHNA and CDR2 YSLEER. CDR3: CASSQGASGRLRGVTDTQYF. CDR3 in DNA: TGCGCCAGCAGCCAAGGGGCCAGCGGACGCCTACGAGGGGTCACAGATACGCAGTATTTT.

This clonotype was detected only a few times. DNA of the CDR3: TGTGCACTGGAAGGGGCCGCGCGAGGCTACACCTTC. It translates to CALEGAARGYTF. V gene TRBV30 combines with J gene TRBJ1-2; tentative D call: TRBD1 (5 bases). The V gene's germline CDR1 is GTSNPN and CDR2 SVGIG (reference sequence). The CDR3 covers 12 residues.

The rearrangement joins TRBV5-5 to TRBJ1-6; D remains ambiguous. The CDR3 length is 14 residues. V shed 6 bases and J shed 7 bases, with 14 bases lying between them. Germline V gene data show CDR1 as SGHKS and CDR2 as YYEKEE (reference sequence). DNA of the CDR3: TGTGCCAGCACCCCCCGCGGGGAGAATTCACCCCTCCACTTT. This encodes CASTPRGENSPLHF.

This chain joins TRBV29-1 and TRBJ1-5; 9 bases line up with TRBD1. The V segment lost 6 bases and the J segment 7 bases; nucleotides outside the gene matches: 7. This CDR3 is built from 13 residues. The V gene's germline CDR1 is SQVTM and CDR2 ANQGSEA. The chain's CDR3 is CSVGTGFKQPQHF. The DNA for the CDR3 is TGCAGCGTCGGGACAGGGTTCAAGCAGCCCCAGCATTTT.

This clonotype was observed a handful of times. The chain recombines TRBV12-3 or TRBV12-4 with TRBJ2-3, with a possible D match to TRBD2 (5 bases). The V gene lost 5 bases and the J gene lost 8 bases, with 14 bases spanning the gap. The CDR3 is 13 amino acids. The CDR3, as DNA: TGTGCCAGCAGTCCTAGCCGAGTGGCTACGCAGTATTTT. Amino acid sequence: CASSPSRVATQYF.

The CDR3 protein is CASSANNSPLHF. In DNA, the CDR3 is TGTGCCAGCAGCGCGAATAATTCACCCCTCCACTTT. This chain links TRBV9 with TRBJ1-6; D is ambiguous. The CDR3 consists of 12 residues. V lost 3 bases and J 5 bases, leaving 3 bases between the germline ends. CDR1 is SGDLS, CDR2 YYNGEE, per germline.

The chain has TRBV3-1 and TRBJ2-3; 9 positions match TRBD2. After removal of 2 bases from V and 3 bases from J, the junction contained 6 bases not matched to a gene. Germline V lookup: CDR1 LGHDT, CDR2 YNNKEL (reference sequence). This CDR3 has 16 amino acids. The CDR3: CASSQFASGVTDTQYF. The CDR3 DNA is TGTGCCAGCAGCCAATTTGCTAGCGGGGTAACAGATACGCAGTATTTT.

The chain uses TRBV6-2 or TRBV6-3 and TRBJ2-7, with no clear D. The CDR3 has 13 residues. V was cut by 6 bases and J by 3 bases, with 12 bases left in between. Germline CDR1 reads MNHEY; CDR2 reads SVGEGT. CDR3 protein: CASSPSTFYEQYF. The DNA for the CDR3 is TGTGCCAGCAGCCCCTCGACATTCTACGAGCAGTACTTC.